These 20 T cell receptor beta chains were sequenced from one sample in a study of blood T cell repertoires in COVID-19. The table came from immunoSEQ multiplex PCR; TCRdb's copy has only in-frame clones and leaves some out. The data contain some 200,000 clones, about 80% of them seen just once; the ten biggest clones take up about 6.9%. The sequencing sample was made of peripheral blood. The receptors derive from a human donor with acute or convalescent COVID-19. The donor label of this sample is uncertain.

This clone has only one observation. This chain links TRBV7-7 with TRBJ2-5; 8 positions agree with TRBD2. Germline V gene data show CDR1 as SSHAT and CDR2 as FNYEAQ (reference sequence). V shed 5 bases, J shed 1 base, and the junction held 6 bases outside the gene matches. The CDR3 runs to 15 residues. CDR3 loop: CASSNRAGAQETQYF. The CDR3 DNA reads as TGTGCCAGCAGCAACCGAGCGGGAGCCCAAGAGACCCAGTACTTC.

This chain joins TRBV6-5 and TRBJ1-1; 10 nucleotides agree with TRBD1. Germline CDR1 is MNHEY and CDR2 is SVGAGI. The CDR3 spans 14 residues. V lost 6 bases, J lost 4 bases, and 5 bases stayed unmatched. The CDR3 sequence is CASSRDRGRTEAFF. The CDR3 nucleotides are TGTGCCAGCAGCAGGGACAGGGGCCGCACTGAAGCTTTCTTT.

This chain links TRBV7-9 with TRBJ2-3; TRBD2 agrees at 11 bases. The CDR3 length is 15 residues. With V trimmed by 0 bases and J by 4 bases, 0 bases remained unmatched. CDR1 and CDR2 from the germline V gene are SEHNR and FQNEAQ (reference sequence). In nucleotides, the CDR3 is TGTGCCAGCAGCTTAGCGGGACTAGCGGCAGATACGCAGTATTTT. Its translation is CASSLAGLAADTQYF.

CDR3 loop: CSASDAGGRSDTQYF. Written as DNA, the CDR3 is TGCAGTGCTAGTGATGCGGGAGGGCGGTCAGATACGCAGTATTTT. This sequence joins TRBV20-1 and TRBJ2-3; 9 bases fit TRBD2. The ends lost 3 bases at V and 4 bases at J; junction bases unmatched: 8. This CDR3 has 15 residues. Looked up from germline, CDR1 is DFQATT and CDR2 is SNEGSKA (reference sequence).

This clone was seen only once. The gene calls are TRBV5-1 and TRBJ2-1; D ambiguous. CDR1 SGHRS and CDR2 YFSETQ come from the germline V gene. The V end lost 0 bases, the J end lost 9 bases, and 13 bases lay between the germline ends. The CDR3 is 14 residues long. CDR3 bases: TGCGCCAGCAGCTTGGAGCTCTCGTGGGCTGAGCAGTTCTTC. Protein sequence: CASSLELSWAEQFF.

V usage is TRBV7-2 and J usage is TRBJ2-5; tentatively, D is TRBD2 (5 bases). The CDR3 is 15 residues long. Deletions cut 1 base from V and 5 bases from J, with 14 bases between. Per the germline V gene, CDR1 is SGHTA and CDR2 is FQGNSA. CDR3: CASSLDYQRQETQYF. CDR3 DNA sequence: TGTGCCAGCAGCTTAGATTACCAGCGGCAGGAGACCCAGTACTTC. Combining the CDR3 with reference TRBV7-2 and TRBJ2-5 gives the whole variable domain GAGVSQSPSNKVTEKGKDVELRCDPISGHTALYWYRQSLGQGLEFLIYFQGNSAPDKSGLPSDRFSAERTGGSVSTLTIQRTQQEDSAVYLCASSLDYQRQETQYFGPGTRLLVL.

This clone has just one count. This chain connects TRBV23-1 to TRBJ1-3; no clear D gene. TRBV23-1 is identified as an open reading frame with a role that is uncertain. V lost 0 bases and J lost 0, with 15 bases in between. The CDR3 sequence is 18 residues long. The CDR3 coding sequence is TGCGCCAGCAGTCAATCAGTAAAACCGGCAGGCTCTGGAAACACCATATATTTT. This translates into CASSQSVKPAGSGNTIYF.

The genes are TRBV19 and TRBJ1-5; no clear D gene. Trimming removed 7 bases at V and 6 bases at J, with 13 bases between. This CDR3 spans 13 amino acids. Germline V gives CDR1 LNHDA, CDR2 SQIVND (reference sequence). The CDR3 region is CASKRRESQPQHF. Written as DNA, the CDR3 is TGTGCCAGTAAAAGAAGGGAGAGTCAGCCCCAGCATTTT.

CDR3 sequence: CASRGEGGDNSPLHF. DNA for the CDR3: TGTGCCAGTAGAGGGGAGGGTGGCGATAATTCACCCCTCCACTTT. The chain links TRBV9 to TRBJ1-6; D is possibly TRBD1 (5 bases). This CDR3 is 15 amino acids long. The V gene lost 8 bases and the J gene lost 5 bases, with 17 bases spanning the gap. Germline V gene data show CDR1 as SGDLS and CDR2 as YYNGEE.

The genes are TRBV6-1 and TRBJ1-6; 7 bases are shared with TRBD1. CDR1 is MNHNS and CDR2 is SASEGT in the germline V gene. The CDR3 spans 18 residues. The V and J ends lost 0 bases and 7 bases, in that order; junction bases with no gene match: 12. The CDR3 DNA reads as TGTGCCAGCAGTGAAGCACCCCCACACAGGGGTGGAAATTCACCCCTCCACTTT. Translating gives CASSEAPPHRGGNSPLHF.

The chain recombines TRBV6-5 with TRBJ2-7, with 11 bases lining up with TRBD1. The CDR3 covers 15 residues. Germline V CDR1 and CDR2: MNHEY, SVGAGI. After removal of 0 bases from V and 7 bases from J, the junction contained 5 bases not matched to a gene. The CDR3 here is CASSYSDRGRWEQYF. DNA for the CDR3: TGTGCCAGCAGTTACTCGGACAGGGGGCGCTGGGAGCAGTACTTC.

The chain joins TRBV19 to TRBJ1-3, with 7 bases lining up with TRBD1. V trimming: 4 bases; J trimming: 4 bases; junction bases outside the gene matches: 13. CDR3 length equals 17 residues. The germline V gene has CDR1 LNHDA and CDR2 SQIVND (reference sequence). The CDR3 here is CASSKGQYISPGNTIYF. CDR3 sequence (DNA): TGTGCCAGTAGTAAGGGACAGTATATCTCTCCAGGAAACACCATATATTTT.

This chain connects TRBV7-2 to TRBJ1-4; D call uncertain. The CDR3 runs to 14 residues. CDR1 SGHTA and CDR2 FQGNSA come from the germline V gene. Trimming took 0 bases from V and 6 from J, leaving 8 bases between them. CDR3: CASSLARWDEKLFF. The CDR3 DNA follows: TGTGCCAGCAGCTTAGCGAGGTGGGATGAAAAACTGTTTTTT.

The chain combines TRBV18 with TRBJ2-5, with unresolved D. The CDR3 is 13 residues long. Trimming took off 6 bases at V and 7 bases at J, with 15 bases between the two ends. CDR1 and CDR2 from the germline V gene are KGHSH and LQKENI. This chain's CDR3 is CASSPDPSGTQYF. The CDR3 DNA reads as TGTGCCAGCTCCCCTGACCCCTCGGGGACCCAGTACTTC.

This chain uses TRBV5-6 with TRBJ2-1; 9 positions agree with TRBD2. The CDR3 length is 17 residues. V shed 4 bases, J shed 4 bases, and the junction held 12 bases outside the gene matches. The germline V gene has CDR1 SGHDT and CDR2 YYEEEE. The CDR3 nucleotides are TGTGCCAGCAGCCTCCGCGGCGCTAGCGGGATGTACAATGAGCAGTTCTTC. It translates to CASSLRGASGMYNEQFF.

This chain connects TRBV14 to TRBJ2-3, with no clear D. Germline-derived CDR1 and CDR2 are SGHDN and FVKESK. There are 11 residues in the CDR3. V dropped 1 base and J dropped 7 bases, with 3 bases sitting between them. CDR3 in DNA: TGTGCCAGCAGCCAAGTAAATACGCAGTATTTT. Its protein product is CASSQVNTQYF.

This chain connects TRBV18 to TRBJ2-1, with 9 bases matching TRBD2. Trimming at V came to 2 bases and at J to 7 bases, leaving 6 bases not matched to a gene. The CDR3 is 15 residues long. CDR1 is KGHSH and CDR2 is LQKENI in the germline V gene. DNA of the CDR3: TGTGCCAGCTCACCAGAAGCGGGAGGTGGGAATGAGCAGTTCTTC. This codes for CASSPEAGGGNEQFF.

The rearrangement uses TRBV7-9 and TRBJ1-2; TRBD1 aligns across 7 bases. Germline V gene sequence: CDR1 SEHNR, CDR2 FQNEAQ (reference sequence). The CDR3 spans 12 residues. V lost 5 bases and J lost 7; bases outside the gene matches: 4. The CDR3 region has the DNA TGTGCCAGCAGCCCCCGACAGGGTGGCTACACCTTC. Its translation is CASSPRQGGYTF.

The chain combines TRBV28 with TRBJ1-3; D not certain. CDR3 length equals 14 residues. Between the trimmed V and J ends, which lost 3 bases and 0 bases, there was a span of 6 bases. The germline V gene encodes CDR1 MDHEN and CDR2 SYDVKM. The CDR3 DNA reads TGTGCCAGCAGTTTTAGTAGCTCTGGAAACACCATATATTTT. Protein: CASSFSSSGNTIYF.

The CDR3 region is CAISEGSLYGYTF. The CDR3 DNA reads as TGTGCCATCAGTGAGGGTAGCCTCTATGGCTACACCTTC. The gene calls are TRBV10-3 and TRBJ1-2, with D uncertain. Germline CDR1 and CDR2: ENHRY and SYGVKD. The germline V and J ends were trimmed by 2 bases and 4 bases, with 8 bases remaining between them. The CDR3 spans 13 residues.